Each of the 29 T cell receptor beta chains below was sequenced from the same sample in a study of blood T cell repertoires in COVID-19. Using immunoSEQ multiplex PCR, the repertoire was profiled, and TCRdb retains in-frame clones only, with some absent. The repertoire holds under 300,000 clones, with about four fifths as singletons. What was sequenced was peripheral blood. Receptor source: a man at least 80 years old with acute or convalescent COVID-19.

The chain has TRBV28 and TRBJ2-6; D is unclear. Germline V gene data show CDR1 as MDHEN and CDR2 as SYDVKM. With 5 bases removed from V and 0 bases from J, the gap between germline ends came to 17 bases. CDR3 length: 18 amino acids. The CDR3 sequence is CASSPLLQLISGANVLTF. CDR3 nucleotide sequence: TGTGCCAGCAGTCCGCTGTTACAGCTCATCTCTGGGGCCAACGTCCTGACTTTC.

The chain has TRBV7-2 and TRBJ1-5; no definite D call. Per germline, CDR1 SGHTA and CDR2 FQGNSA. This CDR3 has 14 residues. Trimming shortened V by 1 base and J by 11 bases, and 15 bases separated the two germline ends. CDR3 sequence: CASSLGTEDRAQHF. CDR3 DNA: TGTGCCAGCAGCTTAGGGACGGAGGACCGGGCCCAGCATTTT.

The chain uses TRBV5-4 and TRBJ2-3; 12 bases line up with TRBD2. This CDR3 region has 15 residues. Germline loops: CDR1 SGHNT, CDR2 YYREEE (reference sequence). V shed 3 bases, J shed 3 bases, and the junction held 2 bases outside the gene matches. DNA for the CDR3: TGTGCCAGCAGCTGGACTAGCGGGGCAACAGATACGCAGTATTTT. Protein product: CASSWTSGATDTQYF.

The CDR3 nucleotides read TGTGCCAGCAGCCCGGCACAGCAAGAGACCCAGTACTTC. Its protein is CASSPAQQETQYF. This chain uses TRBV5-5 with TRBJ2-5; D uncertain. The CDR3 runs to 13 residues. Looked up from germline, CDR1 is SGHKS and CDR2 is YYEKEE (reference sequence). Trimming cost V 4 bases and J 2 bases, with 9 bases left between them.

The V call is TRBV7-9, the J call TRBJ1-2, with TRBD1 identical over 8 bases. Germline V gives CDR1 SEHNR, CDR2 FQNEAQ (reference sequence). The CDR3 is made up of 13 amino acids. The V gene end was trimmed by 5 bases and the J gene end by 3 bases; junction bases not matched to a gene: 2. Here the CDR3 reads CASSNRGDYGYTF. The CDR3 region has the DNA TGTGCCAGCAGCAACAGGGGGGACTATGGCTACACCTTC.

The chain uses TRBV2 and TRBJ1-2; 7 positions agree with TRBD1. J was trimmed by 0 bases and V by 6 bases; bases with no gene match: 7. The CDR3 is made up of 15 amino acids. Looked up from germline, CDR1 is SNHLY and CDR2 is FYNNEI. CDR3 sequence reads: CASRFDRETNYGYTF. The CDR3 coding sequence is TGTGCCAGCAGATTTGACAGGGAGACTAACTATGGCTACACCTTC. The variable domain in full, completed from reference TRBV2 and TRBJ1-2, reads EPEVTQTPSHQVTQMGQEVILRCVPISNHLYFYWYRQILGQKVEFLVSFYNNEISEKSEIFDDQFSVERPDGSNFTLKIRSTKLEDSAMYFCASRFDRETNYGYTFGSGTRLTVV.

V and J are TRBV19 and TRBJ1-6; D uncertain. Germline CDR1 is LNHDA and CDR2 is SQIVND (reference sequence). This CDR3 contains 14 residues. The V end was cut by 3 bases, the J end by 7 bases, with 10 bases between. CDR3 nucleotide sequence: TGTGCCAGTAGTATCGCCAGTCAAAATTCACCCCTCCACTTT. Its protein is CASSIASQNSPLHF. Based on the CDR3 plus reference TRBV19 and TRBJ1-6, the full variable domain is DGGITQSPKYLFRKEGQNVTLSCEQNLNHDAMYWYRQDPGQGLRLIYYSQIVNDFQKGDIAEGYSVSREKKESFPLTVTSAQKNPTAFYLCASSIASQNSPLHFGNGTRLTVT.

This clone was recorded many times. The chain is built from TRBV2 and TRBJ1-1, with D maybe TRBD1 (5 bases). There are 14 residues in the CDR3. The germline gives CDR1 SNHLY, CDR2 FYNNEI. With 4 bases removed from V and 0 bases from J, the gap between germline ends came to 9 bases. As DNA, the CDR3 is TGTGCCAGCAGTGTGAGGACAATGAACACTGAAGCTTTCTTT. Its translation is CASSVRTMNTEAFF.

This chain uses TRBV29-1 with TRBJ2-3, with 8 bases lining up with TRBD1. J was trimmed by 0 bases and V by 6 bases; bases with no gene match: 8. CDR1 is SQVTM and CDR2 is ANQGSEA in the germline V gene. The CDR3 covers 15 residues. The CDR3: CSVIRTGTSTDTQYF. The CDR3 nucleotides read TGCAGCGTCATCCGGACAGGGACTAGCACAGATACGCAGTATTTT.

The chain joins TRBV7-8 to TRBJ1-3; 7 bases are shared with TRBD1. The CDR3 is made up of 14 amino acids. V shed 7 bases and J 1 base; nucleotides not matched to a gene: 4. Germline V gene sequence: CDR1 SGHVS, CDR2 FQNEAQ. The CDR3 DNA is TGTGCCAGCAACAGGGGAAGGTCTGGAAACACCATATATTTT. This sequence encodes CASNRGRSGNTIYF.

The chain joins TRBV19 to TRBJ2-7, with TRBD2 matching 11 bases. This CDR3 has 15 residues. Germline assignment: CDR1 LNHDA and CDR2 SQIVND (reference sequence). The trim removed 4 bases at V and 2 bases at J, leaving 4 bases unmatched. CDR3 in amino acids: CASSTTSGGAYEQYF. CDR3 sequence (DNA): TGTGCCAGTAGTACCACTAGCGGGGGAGCCTACGAGCAGTACTTC.

The chain employs TRBV11-3 and TRBJ2-7; 10 bases are a match to TRBD1. After removal of 2 bases from V and 6 bases from J, the junction contained 7 bases not matched to a gene. The germline CDR1 and CDR2 sequences are SGHNT and YENEEA. CDR3 length equals 15 residues. CDR3 nucleotides: TGTGCCAGCAGCTTATCGGGACAGGGGAGGACCGAGCAGTACTTC. It codes for CASSLSGQGRTEQYF.

This chain links TRBV19 with TRBJ2-2; no clear D gene. V lost 6 bases and J lost 0, with 8 bases in between. Germline CDR1 reads LNHDA; CDR2 reads SQIVND (reference sequence). CDR3 length: 14 amino acids. The CDR3 loop is CASRDTPNTGELFF. The CDR3 DNA is TGTGCCAGTAGAGACACTCCGAACACCGGGGAGCTGTTTTTT.

V usage is TRBV5-1 and J usage is TRBJ2-1, with 8 bases that match TRBD1. The J segment lost 7 bases and the V segment lost 0 bases, leaving 6 bases of the junction unmatched. This CDR3 is built from 15 residues. CDR1 is SGHRS, CDR2 YFSETQ, per germline. CDR3 residues: CASSLAGGFGNEQFF. The CDR3 region has the DNA TGCGCCAGCAGCTTGGCAGGGGGCTTTGGTAATGAGCAGTTCTTC.

The chain carries TRBV7-9 and TRBJ2-7, with 8 bases aligning to TRBD1. J was trimmed by 5 bases and V by 2 bases; bases with no gene match: 5. The CDR3 is 14 amino acids. The germline CDR1 and CDR2 sequences are SEHNR and FQNEAQ (reference sequence). The CDR3 region has the DNA TGTGCCAGCAGCTTATCAGGGGGCATTAACGAGCAGTACTTC. Translated: CASSLSGGINEQYF.

The chain recombines TRBV5-1 with TRBJ2-1, with D possibly being TRBD1 (6 bases). This CDR3 comprises 13 residues. V lost 5 bases and J lost 3, with 9 bases in between. In germline, CDR1 is SGHRS, CDR2 YFSETQ. As DNA, the CDR3 is TGCGCCAGCAGGAGGGACAACTACAATGAGCAGTTCTTC. Translating it yields CASRRDNYNEQFF.

The chain links TRBV9 to TRBJ2-1; TRBD2 might be the D (6 bases). V was shortened by 0 bases and J by 8 bases, with 18 bases between the two germline ends. Per germline, CDR1 SGDLS and CDR2 YYNGEE. This CDR3 is built from 16 residues. This chain's CDR3 is CASSVEFAAGGDEQFF. The CDR3 DNA reads as TGTGCCAGCAGCGTAGAATTTGCGGCTGGCGGGGATGAGCAGTTCTTC.

The chain has TRBV29-1 and TRBJ1-2, with D possibly being TRBD1 (6 bases). The germline V gene encodes CDR1 SQVTM and CDR2 ANQGSEA. V was trimmed by 4 bases and J by 6 bases, leaving 18 bases between them. This CDR3 has 14 residues. CDR3 protein: CSVVVARGADGYTF. CDR3 sequence (DNA): TGCAGCGTTGTGGTAGCCAGGGGAGCAGATGGCTACACCTTC.

The rearrangement joins TRBV19 to TRBJ1-5; no reliable D call. CDR3 length: 17 residues. Per germline, CDR1 LNHDA and CDR2 SQIVND (reference sequence). V lost 0 bases and J 5 bases, leaving 17 bases between the germline ends. The CDR3 sequence is CASSIERFSEGDQPQHF. CDR3 nucleotides: TGTGCCAGTAGTATAGAGAGGTTTTCAGAGGGAGATCAGCCCCAGCATTTT.

The gene calls are TRBV13 and TRBJ2-3; 8 bases map to TRBD2. Germline V gene lookup returns CDR1 PRHDT and CDR2 FYEKMQ (reference sequence). V lost 7 bases, J lost 4 bases, and 16 bases stayed unmatched. This CDR3 comprises 17 residues. CDR3 bases: TGTGCCAGCACCCCCGCCTTGGCGGGGGGCCTCGCAGATACGCAGTATTTT. Translating gives CASTPALAGGLADTQYF.

The chain combines TRBV7-9 with TRBJ2-2, with no clear D. Looked up from germline, CDR1 is SEHNR and CDR2 is FQNEAQ (reference sequence). Deletions cut 6 bases from V and 2 bases from J, with 4 bases between. The CDR3 sequence is 12 residues long. The CDR3 loop reads CASSSNTGELFF. CDR3 coding DNA: TGTGCCAGCAGTTCTAACACCGGGGAGCTGTTTTTT. Full variable domain (outside the CDR3, taken from reference TRBV7-9 and TRBJ2-2): DTGVSQNPRHKITKRGQNVTFRCDPISEHNRLYWYRQTLGQGPEFLTYFQNEAQLEKSRLLSDRFSAERPKGSFSTLEIQRTEQGDSAMYLCASSSNTGELFFGEGSRLTVL.

This chain connects TRBV6-5 to TRBJ1-3, with D hard to call. The CDR3 runs 15 residues. With 7 bases removed from V and 0 bases from J, the gap between germline ends came to 13 bases. The germline V gene has CDR1 MNHEY and CDR2 SVGAGI. CDR3 in DNA: TGTGCCAGCACTCTCTACCAGGCCTCTGGAAACACCATATATTTT. Amino acids: CASTLYQASGNTIYF.

This sequence joins TRBV11-2 and TRBJ2-2; 9 bases agree with TRBD2. The CDR3 extends over 12 amino acids. V trimming: 6 bases; J trimming: 14 bases; junction bases outside the gene matches: 7. Germline V lookup: CDR1 SGHAT, CDR2 FQNNGV. The CDR3 spells CASRRASGKLFF. The CDR3 DNA sequence: TGTGCCAGCAGGAGGGCTAGCGGGAAACTGTTTTTT.

Regarding this clone: Other DNA sequences of this sample code for an identical CDR3. The chain links TRBV28 to TRBJ2-2; 7 positions match TRBD1. This CDR3 is built from 15 residues. The V gene's germline CDR1 is MDHEN and CDR2 SYDVKM. The V gene end was trimmed by 4 bases and the J gene end by 1 base; junction bases not matched to a gene: 3. The CDR3 is CASSSQGRNTGELFF. The CDR3 DNA is TGTGCCAGCAGTTCACAGGGGCGGAACACCGGGGAGCTGTTTTTT.

The chain carries TRBV7-9 and TRBJ2-5; 10 bases line up with TRBD1. This CDR3 contains 15 residues. V was clipped by 5 bases and J by 4 bases; unmatched bases: 7. Germline loops: CDR1 SEHNR, CDR2 FQNEAQ (reference sequence). CDR3 sequence (DNA): TGTGCCAGCAGCCCGAGACAGGGGGCTCGAGAGACCCAGTACTTC. Its translation is CASSPRQGARETQYF. The full variable domain, its missing parts supplied by reference TRBV7-9 and TRBJ2-5, is DTGVSQNPRHKITKRGQNVTFRCDPISEHNRLYWYRQTLGQGPEFLTYFQNEAQLEKSRLLSDRFSAERPKGSFSTLEIQRTEQGDSAMYLCASSPRQGARETQYFGPGTRLLVL.

The CDR3 sequence: CASSYWTNQETQYF. For the CDR3, the DNA is TGTGCCAGCAGCTATTGGACTAACCAAGAGACCCAGTACTTC. The V and J genes are TRBV3-1 (or the pseudogene TRBV3-2) and TRBJ2-5, with D possibly being TRBD2 (6 bases). This CDR3 is built from 14 residues. Trimming took 5 bases from V and 0 from J, leaving 10 bases between them. Germline CDR1 is LGHDT and CDR2 is YNNKEL (reference sequence).

V gene TRBV19 combines with J gene TRBJ2-7; D is possibly TRBD1 (6 bases). CDR3 length: 14 amino acids. Trimming shortened V by 5 bases and J by 3 bases, and 14 bases separated the two germline ends. Germline V CDR1 and CDR2: LNHDA, SQIVND (reference sequence). Here the CDR3 reads CASSSGTPNYEQYF. DNA for the CDR3: TGTGCCAGTAGTTCCGGGACACCAAACTACGAGCAGTACTTC.

This chain joins TRBV2 and TRBJ2-7; TRBD1 is a possible D gene (5 bases). Germline loops: CDR1 SNHLY, CDR2 FYNNEI. V shed 8 bases and J shed 2 bases, with 7 bases lying between them. CDR3 size: 11 residues. CDR3 protein: CASSRAYEQYF. The CDR3 DNA reads as TGTGCCAGCTCCAGGGCCTACGAGCAGTACTTC.

This sequence joins TRBV28 and TRBJ2-7, with 10 positions matching TRBD1. V shed 6 bases, J shed 4 bases, and the junction held 3 bases outside the gene matches. The CDR3 spans 13 residues. The germline V gene has CDR1 MDHEN and CDR2 SYDVKM. CDR3 sequence reads: CASSRTGGYEQYF. CDR3 sequence (DNA): TGTGCCAGCAGCCGGACAGGGGGTTACGAGCAGTACTTC.